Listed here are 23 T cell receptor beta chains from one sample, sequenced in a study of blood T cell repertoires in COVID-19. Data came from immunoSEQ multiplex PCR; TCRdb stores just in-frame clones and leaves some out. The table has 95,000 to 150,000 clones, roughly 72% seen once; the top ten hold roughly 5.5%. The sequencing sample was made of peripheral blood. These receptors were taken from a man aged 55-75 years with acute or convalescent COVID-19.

CDR3 nucleotides: TGCGCCAGCAGTCAATTTCCAAGGACTAGCGGGGGGCGCACGCCCACAGATACGCAGTATTTT. Protein product: CASSQFPRTSGGRTPTDTQYF. The genes are TRBV23-1 and TRBJ2-3; 14 nucleotides agree with TRBD2. TRBV23-1 is given ORF status, its function remaining uncertain. J lost 2 bases, V lost 1 base, and 14 bases had no gene match. The length of the CDR3 is 21 residues.

CDR3 loop: CASSESLAGPYEQYF. For the CDR3, the DNA is TGTGCCAGCAGTGAATCACTAGCGGGGCCCTACGAGCAGTACTTC. This chain links TRBV6-1 with TRBJ2-7; TRBD2 matches at 10 bases. This CDR3 contains 15 residues. The V gene end was trimmed by 2 bases and the J gene end by 2 bases; junction bases not matched to a gene: 3. Germline-derived CDR1 and CDR2 are MNHNS and SASEGT.

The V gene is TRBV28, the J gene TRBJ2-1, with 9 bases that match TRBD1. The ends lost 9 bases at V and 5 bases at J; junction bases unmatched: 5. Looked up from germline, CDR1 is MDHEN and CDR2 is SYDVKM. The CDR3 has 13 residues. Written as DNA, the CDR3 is TGTGCCAGTGGGACAGGGAGGGACAATGAGCAGTTCTTC. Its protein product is CASGTGRDNEQFF.

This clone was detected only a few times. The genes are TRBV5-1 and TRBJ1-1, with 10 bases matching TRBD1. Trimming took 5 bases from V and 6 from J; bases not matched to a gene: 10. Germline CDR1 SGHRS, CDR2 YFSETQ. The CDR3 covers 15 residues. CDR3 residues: CASSLSDRGRAEAFF. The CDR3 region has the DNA TGCGCCAGCAGTTTATCTGACAGGGGGCGGGCTGAAGCTTTCTTT. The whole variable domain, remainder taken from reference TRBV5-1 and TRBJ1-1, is KAGVTQTPRYLIKTRGQQVTLSCSPISGHRSVSWYQQTPGQGLQFLFEYFSETQRNKGNFPGRFSGRQFSNSRSEMNVSTLELGDSALYLCASSLSDRGRAEAFFGQGTRLTVV.

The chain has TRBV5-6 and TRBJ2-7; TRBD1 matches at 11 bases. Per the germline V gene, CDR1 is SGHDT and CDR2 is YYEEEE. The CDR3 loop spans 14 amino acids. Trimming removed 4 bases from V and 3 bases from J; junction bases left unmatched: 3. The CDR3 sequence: CASSPGTGGYEQYF. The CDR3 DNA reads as TGTGCCAGCAGCCCAGGGACAGGGGGCTACGAGCAGTACTTC.

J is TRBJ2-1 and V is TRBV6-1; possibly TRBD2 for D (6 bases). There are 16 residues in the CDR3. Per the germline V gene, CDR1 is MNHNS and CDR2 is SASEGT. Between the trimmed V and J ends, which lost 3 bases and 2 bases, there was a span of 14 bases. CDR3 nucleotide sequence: TGTGCCAGCAGTGACGGGAGACAGAGGCCCTACAATGAGCAGTTCTTC. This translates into CASSDGRQRPYNEQFF.

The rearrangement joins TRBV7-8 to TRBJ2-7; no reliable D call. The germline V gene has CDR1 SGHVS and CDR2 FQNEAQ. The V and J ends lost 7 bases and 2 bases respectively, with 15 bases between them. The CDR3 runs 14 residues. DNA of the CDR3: TGTGCCAGCATGGTATGGGCAGGCGCCTACGAGCAGTACTTC. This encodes CASMVWAGAYEQYF. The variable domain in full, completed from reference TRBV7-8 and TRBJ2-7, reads GAGVSQSPRYKVAKRGQDVALRCDPISGHVSLFWYQQALGQGPEFLTYFQNEAQLDKSGLPSDRFFAERPEGSVSTLKIQRTQQEDSAVYLCASMVWAGAYEQYFGPGTRLTVT.

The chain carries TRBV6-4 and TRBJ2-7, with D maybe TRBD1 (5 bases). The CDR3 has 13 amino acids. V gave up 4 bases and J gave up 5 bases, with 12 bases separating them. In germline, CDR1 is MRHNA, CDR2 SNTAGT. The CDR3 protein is CASSVLQGHEQYF. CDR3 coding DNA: TGTGCCAGCAGTGTTCTCCAGGGCCACGAGCAGTACTTC.

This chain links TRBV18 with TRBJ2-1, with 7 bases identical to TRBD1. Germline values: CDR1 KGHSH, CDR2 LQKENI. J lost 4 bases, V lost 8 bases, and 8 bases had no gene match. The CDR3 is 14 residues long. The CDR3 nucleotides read TGTGCCAGCGCCGGGACAGCAATTTACAATGAGCAGTTCTTC. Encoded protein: CASAGTAIYNEQFF.

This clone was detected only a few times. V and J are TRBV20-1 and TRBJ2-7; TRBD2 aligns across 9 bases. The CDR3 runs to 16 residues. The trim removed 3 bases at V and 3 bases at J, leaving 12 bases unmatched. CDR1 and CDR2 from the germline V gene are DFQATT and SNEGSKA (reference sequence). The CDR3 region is CSASEGFAGGLYEQYF. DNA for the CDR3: TGCAGTGCTAGTGAAGGGTTCGCGGGGGGGCTCTACGAGCAGTACTTC.

CDR3 residues: CASSESGRATYGYTF. The CDR3 nucleotides are TGCGCCAGCAGTGAGTCGGGCAGGGCGACCTATGGCTACACCTTC. The J gene is TRBJ1-2, the V gene TRBV10-2; D perhaps matches TRBD1 (5 bases). CDR3 length equals 15 residues. V was trimmed by 0 bases and J by 4 bases, leaving 12 bases between them. CDR1 WSHSY and CDR2 SAAADI come from the germline V gene.

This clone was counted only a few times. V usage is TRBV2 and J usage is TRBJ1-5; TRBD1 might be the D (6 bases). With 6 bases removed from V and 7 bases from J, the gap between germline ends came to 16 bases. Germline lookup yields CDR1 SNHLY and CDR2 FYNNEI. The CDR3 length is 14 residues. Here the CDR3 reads CASRETGRRQPQHF. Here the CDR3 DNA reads TGTGCCAGCAGGGAGACAGGAAGACGGCAGCCCCAGCATTTT.

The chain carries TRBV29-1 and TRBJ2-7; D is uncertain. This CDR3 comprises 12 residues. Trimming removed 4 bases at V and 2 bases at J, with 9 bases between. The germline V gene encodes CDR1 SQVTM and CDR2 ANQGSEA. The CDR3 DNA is TGCAGCGTTGTCTGGCAGACCTACGAGCAGTACTTC. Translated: CSVVWQTYEQYF.

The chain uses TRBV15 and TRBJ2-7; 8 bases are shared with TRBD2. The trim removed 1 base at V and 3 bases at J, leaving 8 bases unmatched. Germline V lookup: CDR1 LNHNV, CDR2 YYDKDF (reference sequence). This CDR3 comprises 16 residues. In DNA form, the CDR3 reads TGTGCCACCAGCAGAGTAGGCGGCGGGGGGATCTACGAGCAGTACTTC. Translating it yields CATSRVGGGGIYEQYF.

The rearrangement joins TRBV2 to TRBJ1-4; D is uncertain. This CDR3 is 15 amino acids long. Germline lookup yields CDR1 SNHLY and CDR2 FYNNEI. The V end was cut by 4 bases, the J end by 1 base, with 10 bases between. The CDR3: CASSGRRGTNEKLFF. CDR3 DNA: TGTGCCAGCAGTGGCAGGCGGGGAACTAATGAAAAACTGTTTTTT.

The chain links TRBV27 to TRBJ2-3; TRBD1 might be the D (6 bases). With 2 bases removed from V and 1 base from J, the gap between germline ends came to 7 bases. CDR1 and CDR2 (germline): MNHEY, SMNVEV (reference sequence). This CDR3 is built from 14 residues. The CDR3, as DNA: TGTGCCAGCAGTTTAAGACAGGGCACAGATACGCAGTATTTT. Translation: CASSLRQGTDTQYF.

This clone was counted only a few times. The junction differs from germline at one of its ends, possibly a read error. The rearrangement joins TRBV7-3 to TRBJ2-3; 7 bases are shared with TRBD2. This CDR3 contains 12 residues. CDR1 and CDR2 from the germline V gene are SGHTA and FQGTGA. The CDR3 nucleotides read TGTGCCAGCAGCTTAAACCGGGACTACCTTCAGTTT. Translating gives CASSLNRDYLQF.

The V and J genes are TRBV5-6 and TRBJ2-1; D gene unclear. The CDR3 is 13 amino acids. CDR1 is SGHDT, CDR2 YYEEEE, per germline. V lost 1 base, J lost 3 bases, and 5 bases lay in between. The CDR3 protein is CASSLQNYNEQFF. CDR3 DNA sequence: TGTGCCAGCAGCTTGCAGAACTACAATGAGCAGTTCTTC.

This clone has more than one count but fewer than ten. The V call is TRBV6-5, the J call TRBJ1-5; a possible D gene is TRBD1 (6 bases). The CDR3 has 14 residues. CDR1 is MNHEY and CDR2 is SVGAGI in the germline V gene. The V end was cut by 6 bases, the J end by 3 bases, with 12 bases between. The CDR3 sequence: CASRARQDNQPQHF. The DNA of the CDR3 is TGTGCCAGCAGGGCCCGACAGGACAATCAGCCCCAGCATTTT.

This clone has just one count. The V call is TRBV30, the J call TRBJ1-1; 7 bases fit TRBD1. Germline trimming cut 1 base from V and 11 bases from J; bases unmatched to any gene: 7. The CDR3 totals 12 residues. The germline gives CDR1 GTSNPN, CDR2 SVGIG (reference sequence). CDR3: CAWSGQGTSAFF. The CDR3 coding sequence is TGTGCCTGGAGTGGACAGGGAACAAGCGCTTTCTTT.

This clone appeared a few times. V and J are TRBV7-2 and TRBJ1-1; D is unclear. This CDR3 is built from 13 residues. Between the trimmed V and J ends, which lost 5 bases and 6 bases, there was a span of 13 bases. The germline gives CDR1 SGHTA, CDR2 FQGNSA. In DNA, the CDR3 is TGTGCCAGCAGCACGGAACGGGGATCTGAAGCTTTCTTT. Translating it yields CASSTERGSEAFF.

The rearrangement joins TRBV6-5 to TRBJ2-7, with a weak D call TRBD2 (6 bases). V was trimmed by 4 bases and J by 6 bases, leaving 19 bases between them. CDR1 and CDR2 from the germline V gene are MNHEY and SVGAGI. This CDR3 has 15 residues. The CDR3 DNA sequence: TGTGCCAGCAGTTCGGACGCAGGGACTTGGGGCGAGCAGTACTTC. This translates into CASSSDAGTWGEQYF.

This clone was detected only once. CDR3 protein: CASSIGPGGRDTF. Here the CDR3 DNA reads TGTGCCAGTAGTATCGGGCCAGGGGGACGTGACACCTTC. The genes are TRBV19 and TRBJ1-2; 7 nucleotides align to TRBD1. This CDR3 comprises 13 residues. The J segment lost 12 bases and the V segment lost 3 bases, leaving 10 bases of the junction unmatched. In germline, CDR1 is LNHDA, CDR2 SQIVND (reference sequence).